What follows are 30 T cell receptor beta chains derived from one specimen sequenced in a study of T cell changes during pregnancy in multiple sclerosis (dated by TCRdb to the late 2010s). The library was built by means of the immunoSEQ multiplex PCR assay. TCRdb provides this immuneACCESS table in a form limited to in-frame rearrangements. Some clones are lacking; in checked studies, under half of them reflect an unresolved V gene, and why the rest are absent is not known. This sample holds about 94,000 clones; over 85% were observed only once. The top ten clones comprise roughly 0.95% of the sample. Here the sequenced sample was peripheral blood, taken after pregnancy. These receptors all come from a female donor with multiple sclerosis, enrolled in a pregnancy study.

This chain joins TRBV6-1 and TRBJ2-2; tentative D call: TRBD1 (7 bases). Germline V CDR1 and CDR2: MNHNS, SASEGT. This CDR3 is built from 18 residues. Trimming pared 4 bases from V and 6 bases from J, leaving 24 bases between. The CDR3 nucleotides read TGTGCCAGCAGTGCCATAAGGTTATCCAGGGGGGCCCCCGGGGAGCTGTTTTTT. This encodes CASSAIRLSRGAPGELFF.

The rearrangement links TRBV10-3 to TRBJ1-4; D is ambiguous. The CDR3 consists of 12 residues. Germline values: CDR1 ENHRY, CDR2 SYGVKD. V was shortened by 8 bases and J by 0 bases, with 4 bases between the two germline ends. As DNA, the CDR3 is TGTGCCATCGGCTCAACTAATGAAAAACTGTTTTTT. Translating it yields CAIGSTNEKLFF.

V and J are TRBV19 and TRBJ2-7, with 8 bases that match TRBD1. Germline-derived CDR1 and CDR2 are LNHDA and SQIVND (reference sequence). The CDR3 sequence is 14 residues long. With V trimmed by 5 bases and J by 2 bases, 5 bases remained unmatched. The CDR3 sequence is CASSPRTGTYEQYF. The CDR3 region has the DNA TGTGCCAGTAGTCCCCGGACAGGGACCTACGAGCAGTACTTC.

The chain carries TRBV25-1 and TRBJ2-7; 7 bases map to TRBD2. The germline V gene has CDR1 MGHDK and CDR2 SYGVNS. Unmatched junction bases numbered 16, after V lost 7 bases and J lost 1 base. The CDR3 covers 17 residues. The CDR3, as DNA: TGTGCCAGCAAAGGGACGAGCGGCGGGAGAGTATCCTACGAGCAGTACTTC. Translated: CASKGTSGGRVSYEQYF.

This chain connects TRBV29-1 to TRBJ2-3; 15 bases are shared with TRBD2. CDR1 SQVTM and CDR2 ANQGSEA come from the germline V gene. The CDR3 contains 16 residues. Trimming took 5 bases from V and 4 from J; bases not matched to a gene: 7. CDR3 in amino acids: CSVWTSGRANADTQYF. CDR3 DNA: TGCAGCGTTTGGACTAGCGGGAGGGCGAATGCAGATACGCAGTATTTT.

The genes are TRBV2 and TRBJ2-7, with 10 bases lining up with TRBD2. The ends lost 3 bases at V and 9 bases at J; junction bases unmatched: 8. Germline CDR1 is SNHLY and CDR2 is FYNNEI. The CDR3 contains 14 residues. CDR3 protein: CASSDPAGGPGQYF. The DNA for the CDR3 is TGTGCCAGCAGTGATCCAGCGGGAGGGCCCGGGCAGTACTTC.

This chain uses TRBV29-1 with TRBJ2-5; D is perhaps TRBD2 (5 bases). V lost 6 bases, J lost 1 base, and 18 bases lay in between. Germline assignment: CDR1 SQVTM and CDR2 ANQGSEA. The CDR3 contains 15 residues. The CDR3 spells CSVRAAALSQETQYF. CDR3 nucleotide sequence: TGCAGCGTGAGGGCCGCGGCGCTTAGCCAAGAGACCCAGTACTTC.

V gene TRBV27 combines with J gene TRBJ2-1, with 9 bases that match TRBD2. There are 17 residues in the CDR3. Germline CDR1 reads MNHEY; CDR2 reads SMNVEV (reference sequence). V lost 3 bases and J lost 5; bases outside the gene matches: 11. CDR3 loop: CASSFPAASGDNNEQFF. Here the CDR3 DNA reads TGTGCCAGCAGTTTTCCAGCGGCTAGCGGGGATAACAATGAGCAGTTCTTC.

The chain recombines TRBV5-8 with TRBJ2-7; D ambiguous. V shed 4 bases and J shed 3 bases, with 5 bases lying between them. The CDR3 covers 11 residues. The germline gives CDR1 SGHTS, CDR2 YDEGEE. This CDR3 is CASSLVYEQYF. The CDR3 coding sequence is TGTGCCAGCAGCCTCGTCTACGAGCAGTACTTC. The entire variable domain, with the rest obtained from reference TRBV5-8 and TRBJ2-7, is as follows: EAGVTQSPTHLIKTRGQQATLRCSPISGHTSVYWYQQALGLGLQFLLWYDEGEERNRGNFPPRFSGRQFPNYSSELNVNALELEDSALYLCASSLVYEQYFGPGTRLTVT.

The table lists this clone with a count of one. This rearrangement joins TRBV19 to TRBJ1-1; 8 nucleotides line up with TRBD1. The CDR3 contains 13 residues. Germline lookup yields CDR1 LNHDA and CDR2 SQIVND (reference sequence). Trimming removed 3 bases from V and 10 bases from J; junction bases left unmatched: 7. The CDR3: CASSILGQATAFF. In DNA form, the CDR3 reads TGTGCCAGTAGTATCCTGGGACAGGCTACAGCTTTCTTT.

This chain connects TRBV30 to TRBJ1-5; 7 bases match TRBD1. The CDR3 contains 13 residues. Germline V gene data show CDR1 as GTSNPN and CDR2 as SVGIG (reference sequence). V lost 4 bases, J lost 1 base, and 1 base stayed unmatched. The CDR3 DNA sequence: TGTGCCTGGAAGGGGGCCAGCAATCAGCCCCAGCATTTT. This translates into CAWKGASNQPQHF.

This clone was picked up one time. The J gene is TRBJ2-7, the V gene TRBV5-1, with TRBD2 identical over 10 bases. Germline V CDR1 and CDR2: SGHRS, YFSETQ. The CDR3 extends over 15 amino acids. The V gene end was trimmed by 3 bases and the J gene end by 2 bases; junction bases not matched to a gene: 5. DNA of the CDR3: TGCGCCAGCAGCTCCTTAGCGGGAGGTCCCTACGAGCAGTACTTC. Translating gives CASSSLAGGPYEQYF.

CDR3 in DNA: TGTGCCAGCAGCTTAGTCGGGTCAGAACCCTACGAGCAGTACTTC. It encodes CASSLVGSEPYEQYF. The J gene is TRBJ2-7, the V gene TRBV7-9; D ambiguous. The germline V gene encodes CDR1 SEHNR and CDR2 FQNEAQ (reference sequence). The CDR3 runs 15 residues. V gave up 1 base and J gave up 2 bases, with 12 bases separating them.

This chain links TRBV27 with TRBJ1-1; 12 nucleotides align to TRBD1. V lost 3 bases, J lost 8 bases, and 10 bases stayed unmatched. This CDR3 region has 16 residues. Germline values: CDR1 MNHEY, CDR2 SMNVEV (reference sequence). This CDR3 is CASSLLGTGGPTEAFF. The CDR3 DNA reads TGTGCCAGCAGTTTGCTGGGGACAGGGGGCCCCACAGAAGCTTTCTTT.

The rearrangement links TRBV21-1 to TRBJ2-5; the DNA was not used to check the table's D call, TRBD2. TRBV21-1 is marked as a pseudogene. This CDR3 is built from 18 residues. CDR3 nucleotide sequence: TGTGCCAGCAGCAAAGCGGGACTGGGACTACCCCCCCGGGAGACCCAGTACTTC. This translates into CASSKAGLGLPPRETQYF.

This chain connects TRBV7-8 to TRBJ1-1; 8 bases match TRBD1. Germline V lookup: CDR1 SGHVS, CDR2 FQNEAQ. The CDR3 contains 14 residues. V trimming: 4 bases; J trimming: 5 bases; junction bases outside the gene matches: 6. CDR3 sequence: CASSWTGRGTEAFF. The CDR3 nucleotides read TGTGCCAGCAGCTGGACAGGGAGGGGGACTGAAGCTTTCTTT.

The V call is TRBV7-9, the J call TRBJ1-2, with 11 bases fitting TRBD1. V dropped 5 bases and J dropped 4; count of bases not matched to a gene: 9. The CDR3 extends over 16 amino acids. The germline gives CDR1 SEHNR, CDR2 FQNEAQ (reference sequence). CDR3 sequence (DNA): TGTGCCAGCAGCCCGGGGACAGGGGGGTACTTCTATGGCTACACCTTC. Protein: CASSPGTGGYFYGYTF.

V is TRBV7-9 and J is TRBJ2-5, with D tentatively TRBD1 (5 bases). Per the germline V gene, CDR1 is SEHNR and CDR2 is FQNEAQ (reference sequence). The CDR3 is 15 residues long. V lost 5 bases and J lost 1, with 14 bases in between. DNA for the CDR3: TGTGCCAGCAGCCCGATCGACAGCTTCCAAGAGACCCAGTACTTC. Protein sequence: CASSPIDSFQETQYF.

V and J are TRBV19 and TRBJ2-1, with TRBD2 identical over 8 bases. This CDR3 spans 16 amino acids. V lost 2 bases to trimming and J lost 9 bases; unmatched junction nucleotides: 12. Germline CDR1 reads LNHDA; CDR2 reads SQIVND (reference sequence). DNA for the CDR3: TGTGCCAGTAGTATACTTCGGGAGGGCCTCGGTGGTGAGCAGTTCTTC. Translating it yields CASSILREGLGGEQFF.

V is TRBV18 and J is TRBJ1-1; D remains unclear. The germline CDR1 and CDR2 sequences are KGHSH and LQKENI. V lost 6 bases, J lost 0 bases, and 17 bases lay in between. The CDR3 contains 16 residues. The CDR3 region is CASSLGSPIMNTEAFF. The DNA for the CDR3 is TGTGCCAGCTCCCTCGGGTCTCCTATAATGAACACTGAAGCTTTCTTT.

The J gene is TRBJ2-7, the V gene TRBV10-3, with D hard to call. Trimming pared 3 bases from V and 0 bases from J, leaving 6 bases between. Germline values: CDR1 ENHRY, CDR2 SYGVKD. The CDR3 runs to 13 residues. The CDR3 nucleotides are TGTGCCATCAGTGATCCTACCTCCTACGAGCAGTACTTC. It codes for CAISDPTSYEQYF.

This chain uses TRBV9 with TRBJ1-2; D ambiguous. Germline values: CDR1 SGDLS, CDR2 YYNGEE. The CDR3 has 14 amino acids. Trimming cost V 1 base and J 8 bases, with 15 bases left between them. CDR3: CASSVTGQVEGYTF. The CDR3 nucleotides read TGTGCCAGCAGCGTAACTGGGCAGGTCGAGGGCTACACCTTC.

As regards this clone: Other DNA sequences from this sample encode an identical CDR3 as well. The chain couples TRBV7-9 to TRBJ1-2, with 11 nucleotides matching TRBD1. The ends lost 3 bases at V and 6 bases at J; junction bases unmatched: 3. Germline V lookup: CDR1 SEHNR, CDR2 FQNEAQ (reference sequence). The CDR3 consists of 14 residues. CDR3 sequence: CASSLDRGHDGYTF. CDR3 in DNA: TGTGCCAGCAGCTTGGACAGGGGGCATGATGGCTACACCTTC.

The chain uses TRBV4-2 and TRBJ1-1; D is perhaps TRBD1 (6 bases). The CDR3 contains 17 residues. V lost 5 bases and J 5 bases, leaving 24 bases between the germline ends. Germline CDR1 and CDR2: LGHNA and YNFKEQ. The CDR3 loop reads CASSSIHPRDIETEAFF. The CDR3 region has the DNA TGTGCCAGCAGCTCTATACACCCCCGGGACATAGAAACTGAAGCTTTCTTT.

The chain joins TRBV2 to TRBJ1-1; D gene ambiguous. Germline loops: CDR1 SNHLY, CDR2 FYNNEI. The V and J ends lost 5 bases and 5 bases respectively, with 12 bases between them. CDR3 length equals 13 residues. CDR3 region: CASSFDRGTEAFF. The DNA for the CDR3 is TGTGCCAGCAGTTTCGACCGGGGTACTGAAGCTTTCTTT. The complete variable domain, with remaining parts taken from reference TRBV2 and TRBJ1-1, reads EPEVTQTPSHQVTQMGQEVILRCVPISNHLYFYWYRQILGQKVEFLVSFYNNEISEKSEIFDDQFSVERPDGSNFTLKIRSTKLEDSAMYFCASSFDRGTEAFFGQGTRLTVV.

This clone is a singleton in its sample. CDR3 sequence reads: CATWDSGELFF. Written as DNA, the CDR3 is TGCGCCACCTGGGACAGCGGGGAGCTGTTTTTT. The chain employs TRBV5-1 and TRBJ2-2; 7 bases agree with TRBD1. The V gene end was trimmed by 9 bases and the J gene end by 7 bases; junction bases not matched to a gene: 3. The CDR3 loop spans 11 amino acids. CDR1 SGHRS and CDR2 YFSETQ come from the germline V gene.

The rearrangement uses TRBV28 and TRBJ2-1; D not certain. The CDR3 consists of 15 residues. The germline V gene has CDR1 MDHEN and CDR2 SYDVKM. V was clipped by 2 bases and J by 0 bases, with 8 bases between them. The CDR3 spells CASSLNTRSYNEQFF. CDR3 nucleotides: TGTGCCAGCAGTTTAAACACCCGCTCCTACAATGAGCAGTTCTTC.

The chain joins TRBV18 to TRBJ1-1; weak D call: TRBD1 (6 bases). The CDR3 is 13 amino acids. Germline V CDR1 and CDR2: KGHSH, LQKENI. Between the trimmed V and J ends, which lost 4 bases and 7 bases, there was a span of 13 bases. In DNA form, the CDR3 reads TGTGCCAGCTCACTATCAGGGACATTTGAAGCTTTCTTT. Translated: CASSLSGTFEAFF.

The chain combines TRBV7-3 with TRBJ2-7, with TRBD2 matching 9 bases. V shed 4 bases, J shed 2 bases, and the junction held 9 bases outside the gene matches. Germline loops: CDR1 SGHTA, CDR2 FQGTGA. CDR3 length equals 16 residues. CDR3 residues: CASSYQSGRPPYEQYF. DNA for the CDR3: TGTGCCAGCAGCTACCAAAGCGGGAGGCCCCCCTACGAGCAGTACTTC.

This clone was seen once. The chain combines TRBV7-7 with TRBJ2-1; no clear D gene. Deletions cut 5 bases from V and 0 bases from J, with 2 bases between. CDR1 SSHAT and CDR2 FNYEAQ come from the germline V gene (reference sequence). This CDR3 region has 12 residues. CDR3 DNA: TGTGCCAGCAGCCGCTCCTACAATGAGCAGTTCTTC. This codes for CASSRSYNEQFF.